This T cell receptor (beta chain) was found in a study of cytomegalovirus exposure and HLA in healthy donors. Study-wide points: For most TCR beta V segments, an earlier analysis put the productive rate at about 90% or about 30% of the time. Versus the approximately 700-donor mean, an Asian-associated ancestry cluster reportedly showed fewer N-insertions in a later analysis.

These donors, healthy bone marrow donors, were studied. Despite likely unrecorded immune exposures, the donors were nominally healthy at the time of sampling. Worth noting for this clone: Its antigen is still unknown.

PCR primers comprised 60 Vbeta and 13 Jbeta primers. The assay was immunoSEQ multiplex PCR, and TCRdb's table has in-frame clones only and misses some. The sample includes roughly 190,000 clones, about 85% of them seen just once. This CDR3 is built from 16 residues. J gave up 5 bases and V 4 bases, and 13 bases lay outside the gene matches. CDR1 and CDR2 (germline): SEHNR, FQNEAQ (reference sequence). This chain joins TRBV7-9 and TRBJ2-7; 8 nucleotides agree with TRBD2. The sequenced sample consisted of PBMCs. This receptor was obtained from a woman aged 45-65 years in good health and CMV-seropositive. This CDR3 is CASSSPTSGGDHEQYF. The DNA for the CDR3 is TGTGCCAGCAGCTCTCCTACCAGCGGGGGAGATCACGAGCAGTACTTC.